Shown below are 27 T cell receptor beta chains from a single sample sequenced in a study of T cells in Graves' hyperthyroidism and ophthalmopathy. TCR beta CDR3 sequences were amplified from RNA transcripts. The primer set for the first-round RT-PCR of the TCR CDR3 was HTBI. TCRdb redid the calling of the multiplex PCR reads with MiXCR, one entry per CDR3 protein. This sample has about 640,000 distinct CDR3 sequences, with less than 25% found just once. Sequencing was performed on blood. The receptors were gathered from a man between 25 and 39 years old with Graves' ophthalmopathy.

This clonotype was seen ten or more times. The CDR3 coding sequence is TGTGCCTGGAGTGAAGGGACAGGGTTTCAGCCCCAGCATTTT. Translating gives CAWSEGTGFQPQHF. The chain combines TRBV30 with TRBJ1-5; 9 bases are a match to TRBD1. V shed 1 base, J shed 6 bases, and the junction held 4 bases outside the gene matches. CDR1 is GTSNPN and CDR2 is SVGIG in the germline V gene (reference sequence). The CDR3 has 14 amino acids. Filled out from reference TRBV30 and TRBJ1-5, the complete variable domain reads SQTIHQWPATLVQPVGSPLSLECTVEGTSNPNLYWYRQAAGRGLQLLFYSVGIGQISSEVPQNLSASRPQDRQFILSSKKLLLSDSGFYLCAWSEGTGFQPQHFGDGTRLSIL.

V is TRBV19 and J is TRBJ1-5; D is undetermined. V was cut by 1 base and J by 2 bases, with 9 bases left in between. Looked up from germline, CDR1 is LNHDA and CDR2 is SQIVND (reference sequence). This CDR3 is built from 15 residues. This CDR3 is CASSIGGGGNQPQHF. For the CDR3, the DNA is TGTGCCAGTAGTATAGGAGGCGGCGGCAATCAGCCCCAGCATTTT.

This clonotype was recorded many times. The rearrangement uses TRBV5-5 and TRBJ2-1; 7 bases align to TRBD1. The CDR3 sequence is 15 residues long. Germline V gene sequence: CDR1 SGHKS, CDR2 YYEKEE (reference sequence). With 0 bases clipped from V and 4 bases from J, the junction kept 4 bases outside the gene matches. The CDR3 reads CASSLEGTAYNEQFF. In DNA, the CDR3 is TGTGCCAGCAGCTTGGAGGGGACAGCTTACAATGAGCAGTTCTTC.

This chain uses TRBV7-2 with TRBJ1-4; 7 nucleotides match TRBD1. Germline trimming cut 3 bases from V and 4 bases from J; bases unmatched to any gene: 5. The CDR3 is made up of 15 amino acids. Germline V CDR1 and CDR2: SGHTA, FQGNSA. CDR3: CASSFVGTVNEKLFF. The DNA for the CDR3 is TGTGCCAGCAGCTTTGTAGGGACAGTTAATGAAAAACTGTTTTTT.

This clonotype has a count of ten or more. The V and J genes are TRBV28 and TRBJ2-3; 8 nucleotides align to TRBD2. CDR3 length: 15 residues. V trimming: 6 bases; J trimming: 2 bases; junction bases outside the gene matches: 7. Per germline, CDR1 MDHEN and CDR2 SYDVKM. CDR3 residues: CASRTGRALTDTQYF. CDR3 nucleotide sequence: TGTGCCAGCAGAACCGGGAGGGCCCTCACAGATACGCAGTATTTT.

The V and J genes are TRBV29-1 and TRBJ1-1, with D perhaps matching TRBD1 (6 bases). This CDR3 spans 14 amino acids. Germline V CDR1 and CDR2: SQVTM, ANQGSEA. V was pared by 6 bases and J by 0 bases, with 14 bases between. DNA of the CDR3: TGCAGCGTCTCCCCCGGGACATTGAACACTGAAGCTTTCTTT. Protein product: CSVSPGTLNTEAFF.

Ten or more counts support this clonotype. This rearrangement joins TRBV11-2 to TRBJ1-1, with D possibly matching TRBD1 (5 bases). Germline CDR1 SGHAT, CDR2 FQNNGV. This CDR3 is 16 amino acids long. The ends were cut back, 0 bases at V and 1 base at J, with 12 bases in the middle. CDR3 DNA sequence: TGTGCCAGCAGCTTAGATCTCGGGACGACGAACACTGAAGCTTTCTTT. Amino acids: CASSLDLGTTNTEAFF. Based on the CDR3 plus reference TRBV11-2 and TRBJ1-1, the full variable domain is EAGVAQSPRYKIIEKRQSVAFWCNPISGHATLYWYQQILGQGPKLLIQFQNNGVVDDSQLPKDRFSAERLKGVDSTLKIQPAKLEDSAVYLCASSLDLGTTNTEAFFGQGTRLTVV.

This clonotype was seen a handful of times. This chain uses TRBV5-6 with TRBJ1-1; maybe TRBD1 (5 bases). The CDR3 has 14 residues. Germline V CDR1 and CDR2: SGHDT, YYEEEE. Trimming stripped 3 bases from V and 0 bases from J, with 9 bases between. The CDR3 spells CASSSEGVNTEAFF. CDR3 DNA: TGTGCCAGCAGCTCGGAAGGGGTGAACACTGAAGCTTTCTTT. Together with reference TRBV5-6 and TRBJ1-1, the CDR3 gives the full variable domain: DAGVTQSPTHLIKTRGQQVTLRCSPKSGHDTVSWYQQALGQGPQFIFQYYEEEERQRGNFPDRFSGHQFPNYSSELNVNALLLGDSALYLCASSSEGVNTEAFFGQGTRLTVV.

In its sample, this clonotype was seen a few times. The V call is TRBV20-1, the J call TRBJ2-7, with D perhaps matching TRBD1 or TRBD2 (8 bases each). Germline CDR1 DFQATT, CDR2 SNEGSKA (reference sequence). This CDR3 is 15 amino acids long. The V end lost 4 bases, the J end lost 0 bases, and 16 bases lay between the germline ends. Here the CDR3 DNA reads TGCAGTGCTACAAACAGGGGGACTAGCTCCTACGAGCAGTACTTC. Amino acids: CSATNRGTSSYEQYF.

This clonotype has at least ten counts. The genes are TRBV19 and TRBJ2-2; the D call may be TRBD1 or TRBD2 (5 bases each). Germline-derived CDR1 and CDR2 are LNHDA and SQIVND (reference sequence). The length of the CDR3 is 15 residues. With 9 bases removed from V and 4 bases from J, the gap between germline ends came to 18 bases. The CDR3, as DNA: TGTGCCAGCAAACCGACGGGGCAGCGCACCGGGGAGCTGTTTTTT. Translating gives CASKPTGQRTGELFF.

The chain carries TRBV9 and TRBJ2-2; D may be TRBD2 (5 bases). Deletions cut 0 bases from V and 1 base from J, with 7 bases between. There are 15 residues in the CDR3. Per the germline V gene, CDR1 is SGDLS and CDR2 is YYNGEE. CDR3: CASSVVRENTGELFF. In nucleotides, the CDR3 is TGTGCCAGCAGCGTAGTCCGGGAGAACACCGGGGAGCTGTTTTTT.

The CDR3 loop is CASSPGTQNPETQYF. CDR3 nucleotides: TGTGCCAGCAGTCCGGGCACGCAAAACCCAGAGACCCAGTACTTC. V gene TRBV2 combines with J gene TRBJ2-5; D remains ambiguous. Germline V CDR1 and CDR2: SNHLY, FYNNEI. V was shortened by 5 bases and J by 4 bases, with 17 bases between the two germline ends. The CDR3 loop spans 15 amino acids. Complete variable domain (other parts from reference TRBV2 and TRBJ2-5): EPEVTQTPSHQVTQMGQEVILRCVPISNHLYFYWYRQILGQKVEFLVSFYNNEISEKSEIFDDQFSVERPDGSNFTLKIRSTKLEDSAMYFCASSPGTQNPETQYFGPGTRLLVL.

V and J are TRBV11-3 and TRBJ2-2; 8 bases align to TRBD2. CDR3 length equals 15 residues. The V gene end was trimmed by 5 bases and the J gene end by 5 bases; junction bases not matched to a gene: 7. From germline, CDR1 is SGHNT and CDR2 YENEEA. CDR3 coding DNA: TGTGCCAGCAGCCGGGGGGGGGCTCGGACCGGGGAGCTGTTTTTT. It yields the protein CASSRGGARTGELFF.

The table lists this clonotype with a few counts. V usage is TRBV20-1 and J usage is TRBJ2-7, with 12 nucleotides matching TRBD2. The CDR3 has 16 residues. The junction had 6 bases not matched to a gene; V was cut back by 0 bases and J by 3 bases. Germline lookup yields CDR1 DFQATT and CDR2 SNEGSKA (reference sequence). CDR3 region: CSARDPTSGRLYEQYF. The CDR3 coding sequence is TGCAGTGCTAGAGATCCAACTAGCGGGAGGCTCTACGAGCAGTACTTC.

The gene calls are TRBV5-1 and TRBJ1-5; D not resolved. The V gene lost 0 bases and the J gene lost 6 bases, with 10 bases spanning the gap. Germline assignment: CDR1 SGHRS and CDR2 YFSETQ. This CDR3 contains 14 residues. CDR3 loop: CASSLGSAGQPQHF. The DNA for the CDR3 is TGCGCCAGCAGCTTGGGATCAGCGGGTCAGCCCCAGCATTTT.

This clonotype was seen only a few times. The rearrangement joins TRBV18 to TRBJ2-1; 7 bases fit TRBD2. V dropped 0 bases and J dropped 7; count of bases not matched to a gene: 15. The CDR3 extends over 18 amino acids. From germline, CDR1 is KGHSH and CDR2 LQKENI. This CDR3 reads CASSPPGRAISKSNEQFF. The DNA for the CDR3 is TGTGCCAGCTCACCACCGGGGAGGGCCATCTCTAAGTCGAATGAGCAGTTCTTC. Using reference TRBV18 and TRBJ2-1 for the parts outside the CDR3, the full variable domain is NAGVMQNPRHLVRRRGQEARLRCSPMKGHSHVYWYRQLPEEGLKFMVYLQKENIIDESGMPKERFSAEFPKEGPSILRIQQVVRGDSAAYFCASSPPGRAISKSNEQFFGPGTRLTVL.

V gene TRBV7-2 combines with J gene TRBJ2-3, with TRBD2 identical over 14 bases. The CDR3 is 16 amino acids. Trimming removed 0 bases from V and 4 bases from J; junction bases left unmatched: 0. Per the germline V gene, CDR1 is SGHTA and CDR2 is FQGNSA. The DNA of the CDR3 is TGTGCCAGCAGCTTAGCGACTAGCGGGAGGGCAGATACGCAGTATTTT. Residues: CASSLATSGRADTQYF. The entire variable domain, with the rest obtained from reference TRBV7-2 and TRBJ2-3, is as follows: GAGVSQSPSNKVTEKGKDVELRCDPISGHTALYWYRQSLGQGLEFLIYFQGNSAPDKSGLPSDRFSAERTGGSVSTLTIQRTQQEDSAVYLCASSLATSGRADTQYFGPGTRLTVL.

With regard to this clonotype: A much larger clone lies a single base off, so this may be a read error. The chain has TRBV28 and TRBJ2-5, with D maybe TRBD1 (5 bases). CDR1 and CDR2 from the germline V gene are MDHEN and SYDVKM. This CDR3 region has 15 residues. The ends were cut back, 6 bases at V and 5 bases at J, with 19 bases in the middle. CDR3 DNA sequence: TGTGCCAGCAGCCCCAGGGCAGTAGGAGACGAGACCCAGTACTTC. Translating gives CASSPRAVGDETQYF.

Notes on this clonotype: A much more abundant neighbour one base away suggests this may be a read error. The CDR3 here is CASKTGSYNGQFF. CDR3 in DNA: TGCGCCAGCAAGACAGGGTCCTACAATGGGCAGTTCTTC. The chain uses TRBV5-1 and TRBJ2-1; 7 bases line up with TRBD1. This CDR3 comprises 13 residues. Per germline, CDR1 SGHRS and CDR2 YFSETQ. The full variable domain, in which reference TRBV5-1 and TRBJ2-1 provide the parts outside the CDR3, is KAGVTQTPRYLIKTRGQQVTLSCSPISGHRSVSWYQQTPGQGLQFLFEYFSETQRNKGNFPGRFSGRQFSNSRSEMNVSTLELGDSALYLCASKTGSYNGQFFGPGTRLTVL.

As to this clonotype: The junction differs from germline at one of its ends, possibly a read error. V is TRBV19 and J is TRBJ2-2; TRBD1 agrees at 8 bases. Germline values: CDR1 LNHDA, CDR2 SQIVND (reference sequence). This CDR3 is 15 amino acids long. The CDR3 loop reads CASSTGTGNTGELFF. The CDR3 bases are TGCGCCAGCAGCACCGGGACAGGGAACACCGGGGAGCTGTTTTTT.

On this clonotype itself: The junction departs from germline at one end; a sequencing error may be responsible. The V gene is TRBV7-9, the J gene TRBJ2-7; 8 positions agree with TRBD1. CDR3 size: 14 residues. Per the germline V gene, CDR1 is SEHNR and CDR2 is FQNEAQ (reference sequence). CDR3 nucleotide sequence: TGTGCCAGCAGCTTCCGACAGGGGACCTATGAGCAGTACTTC. Translated, it gives CASSFRQGTYEQYF.

Of note for this clonotype: This may be a read error: a much more frequent sequence differs by one nucleotide. The V call is TRBV30, the J call TRBJ2-7; TRBD2 agrees at 11 bases. The CDR3 covers 12 residues. Germline V CDR1 and CDR2: GTSNPN, SVGIG (reference sequence). CDR3 nucleotide sequence: TGTGCTTCGACTAGCGGGATCTACGAGCAGAACTTC. Encoded protein: CASTSGIYEQNF.

This clonotype was detected only a few times. The V call is TRBV7-8, the J call TRBJ2-1, with TRBD2 matching 9 bases. CDR3 size: 16 residues. Germline CDR1 and CDR2: SGHVS and FQNEAQ. V was pared by 3 bases and J by 6 bases, with 9 bases of the junction left unmatched. CDR3 loop: CASSLSLAGDGNEQFF. The CDR3 region has the DNA TGTGCCAGCAGCTTGAGTTTAGCGGGAGACGGCAATGAGCAGTTCTTC.

The V call is TRBV7-2, the J call TRBJ1-6; a weak D match, TRBD1 (6 bases). The V gene's germline CDR1 is SGHTA and CDR2 FQGNSA. CDR3 length: 14 residues. V lost 3 bases to trimming and J lost 10 bases, with 13 bases between them. CDR3 in amino acids: CASSLAGVRSPLHF. The CDR3 nucleotides are TGTGCCAGCAGCTTGGCAGGGGTCCGGTCACCCCTCCACTTT.

The chain has TRBV29-1 and TRBJ2-5; the match to TRBD1 covers 8 bases. V shed 2 bases, J shed 1 base, and the junction held 15 bases outside the gene matches. Germline loops: CDR1 SQVTM, CDR2 ANQGSEA. The length of the CDR3 is 18 residues. Here the CDR3 reads CSVERGGWDRSLQETQYF. CDR3 nucleotides: TGCAGCGTTGAAAGGGGTGGATGGGACAGGAGCCTCCAAGAGACCCAGTACTTC.

The sample holds a few counts of this clonotype. V usage is TRBV5-6 and J usage is TRBJ1-2, with D possibly TRBD1 on 5 matching bases. Germline CDR1 is SGHDT and CDR2 is YYEEEE. With 4 bases removed from V and 5 bases from J, the gap between germline ends came to 18 bases. The CDR3 covers 15 residues. The CDR3 protein is CASSDGDWEVYGYTF. The CDR3 bases are TGTGCCAGCAGCGATGGGGACTGGGAAGTTTATGGCTACACCTTC. The whole variable domain, remainder taken from reference TRBV5-6 and TRBJ1-2, is DAGVTQSPTHLIKTRGQQVTLRCSPKSGHDTVSWYQQALGQGPQFIFQYYEEEERQRGNFPDRFSGHQFPNYSSELNVNALLLGDSALYLCASSDGDWEVYGYTFGSGTRLTVV.

V is TRBV28 and J is TRBJ2-7, with D perhaps TRBD1 (6 bases). Germline CDR1 is MDHEN and CDR2 is SYDVKM. V was cut by 11 bases and J by 5 bases, with 13 bases left in between. The CDR3 spans 11 residues. The CDR3 loop is CAATGSNEQYF. For the CDR3, the DNA is TGTGCCGCAACAGGGAGTAACGAGCAGTACTTC.